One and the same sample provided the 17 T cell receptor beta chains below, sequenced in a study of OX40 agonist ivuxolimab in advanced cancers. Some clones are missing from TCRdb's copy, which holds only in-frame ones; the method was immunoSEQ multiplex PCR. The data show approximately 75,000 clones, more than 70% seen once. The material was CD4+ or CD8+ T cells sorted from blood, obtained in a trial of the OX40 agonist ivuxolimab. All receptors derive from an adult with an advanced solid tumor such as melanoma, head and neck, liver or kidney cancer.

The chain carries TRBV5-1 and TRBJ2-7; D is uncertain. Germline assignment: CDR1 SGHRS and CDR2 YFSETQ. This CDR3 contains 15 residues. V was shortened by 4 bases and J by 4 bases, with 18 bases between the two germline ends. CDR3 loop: CASSPDLFMGYEQYF. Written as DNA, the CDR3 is TGCGCCAGCAGCCCGGACCTATTTATGGGGTACGAGCAGTACTTC.

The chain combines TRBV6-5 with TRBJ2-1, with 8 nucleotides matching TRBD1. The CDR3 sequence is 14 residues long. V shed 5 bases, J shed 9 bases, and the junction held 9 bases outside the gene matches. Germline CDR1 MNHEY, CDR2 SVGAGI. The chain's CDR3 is CASSRQGRTSEQFF. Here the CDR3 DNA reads TGTGCCAGCAGTCGACAGGGGAGGACGAGTGAGCAGTTCTTC.

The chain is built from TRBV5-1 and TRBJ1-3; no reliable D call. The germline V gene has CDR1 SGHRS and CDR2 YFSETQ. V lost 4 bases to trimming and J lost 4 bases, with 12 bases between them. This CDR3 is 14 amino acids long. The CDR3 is CASSDAGAGNTIYF. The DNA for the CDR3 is TGCGCCAGCAGCGACGCCGGTGCCGGAAACACCATATATTTT.

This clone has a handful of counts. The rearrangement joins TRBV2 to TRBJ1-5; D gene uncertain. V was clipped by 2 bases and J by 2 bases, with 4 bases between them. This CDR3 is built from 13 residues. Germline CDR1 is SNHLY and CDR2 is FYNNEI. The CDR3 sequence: CASSESRNQPQHF. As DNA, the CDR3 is TGTGCCAGCAGTGAAAGCCGCAATCAGCCCCAGCATTTT.

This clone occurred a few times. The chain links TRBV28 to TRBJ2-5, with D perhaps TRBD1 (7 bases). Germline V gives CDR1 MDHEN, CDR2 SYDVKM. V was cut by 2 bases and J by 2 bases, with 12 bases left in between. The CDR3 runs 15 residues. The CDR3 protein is CASSLPRGRQETQYF. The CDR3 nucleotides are TGTGCCAGCAGTTTACCCAGGGGGAGGCAAGAGACCCAGTACTTC.

The DNA of the CDR3 is TGTGCCAGCAGCTTATCCAGGACAGGGGCAGAGACCCAGTACTTC. It translates to CASSLSRTGAETQYF. The genes are TRBV7-2 and TRBJ2-5; TRBD1 aligns across 9 bases. Trimming took 2 bases from V and 4 from J; bases not matched to a gene: 5. The CDR3 is 15 residues long. Germline lookup yields CDR1 SGHTA and CDR2 FQGNSA. Together with reference TRBV7-2 and TRBJ2-5, the CDR3 gives the full variable domain: GAGVSQSPSNKVTEKGKDVELRCDPISGHTALYWYRQSLGQGLEFLIYFQGNSAPDKSGLPSDRFSAERTGGSVSTLTIQRTQQEDSAVYLCASSLSRTGAETQYFGPGTRLLVL.

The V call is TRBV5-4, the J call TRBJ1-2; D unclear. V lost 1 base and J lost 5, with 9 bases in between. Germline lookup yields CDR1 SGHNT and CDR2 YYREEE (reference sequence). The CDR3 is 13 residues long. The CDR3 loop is CASSLLPGYGYTF. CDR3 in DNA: TGTGCCAGCAGCTTGTTGCCCGGTTATGGCTACACCTTC.

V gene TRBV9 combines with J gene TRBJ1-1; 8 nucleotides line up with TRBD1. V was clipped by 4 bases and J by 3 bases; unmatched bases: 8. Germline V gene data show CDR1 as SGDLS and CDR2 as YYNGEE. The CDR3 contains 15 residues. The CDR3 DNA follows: TGTGCCAGCAGCCCCATCGACAGGGGATACACTGAAGCTTTCTTT. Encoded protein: CASSPIDRGYTEAFF.

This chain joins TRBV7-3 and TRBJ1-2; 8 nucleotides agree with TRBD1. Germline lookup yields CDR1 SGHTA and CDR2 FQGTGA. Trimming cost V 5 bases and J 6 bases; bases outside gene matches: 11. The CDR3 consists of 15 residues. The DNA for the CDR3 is TGTGCCAGCAGCGTCCGGACAGGGCTCGCACATGGCTACACCTTC. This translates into CASSVRTGLAHGYTF.

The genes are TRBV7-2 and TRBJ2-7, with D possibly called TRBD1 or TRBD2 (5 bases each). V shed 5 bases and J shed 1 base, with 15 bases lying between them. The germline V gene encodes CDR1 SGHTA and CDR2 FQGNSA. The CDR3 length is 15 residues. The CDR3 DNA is TGTGCCAGCAGCCGTCTTGGGGACCGATCCTACGAGCAGTACTTC. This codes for CASSRLGDRSYEQYF.

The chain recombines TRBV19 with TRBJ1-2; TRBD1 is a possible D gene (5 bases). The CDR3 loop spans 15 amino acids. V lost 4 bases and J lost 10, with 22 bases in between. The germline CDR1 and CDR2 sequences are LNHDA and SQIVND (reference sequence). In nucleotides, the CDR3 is TGTGCCAGTAGTACGACAGAGGTAAGCCTCGATGACTACACCTTC. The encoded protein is CASSTTEVSLDDYTF.

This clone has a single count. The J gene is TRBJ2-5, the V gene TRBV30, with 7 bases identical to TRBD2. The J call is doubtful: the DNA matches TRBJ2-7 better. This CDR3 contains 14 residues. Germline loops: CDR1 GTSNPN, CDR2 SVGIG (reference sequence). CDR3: CAWRGGTVKDEQYF. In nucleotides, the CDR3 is TGTGCCTGGAGGGGGGGGACGGTTAAGGACGAGCAGTACTTC.

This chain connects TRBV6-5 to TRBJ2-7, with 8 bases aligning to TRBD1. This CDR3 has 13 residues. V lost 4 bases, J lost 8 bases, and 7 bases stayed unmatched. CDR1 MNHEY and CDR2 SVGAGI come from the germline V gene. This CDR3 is CASSWGGQGQQYF. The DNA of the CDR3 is TGTGCCAGCAGTTGGGGCGGACAGGGACAGCAGTACTTC.

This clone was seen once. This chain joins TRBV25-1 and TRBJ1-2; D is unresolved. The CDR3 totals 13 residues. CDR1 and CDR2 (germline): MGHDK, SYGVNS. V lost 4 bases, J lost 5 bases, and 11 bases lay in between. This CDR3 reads CASSVPGVYGYTF. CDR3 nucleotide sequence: TGTGCCAGCAGTGTTCCCGGCGTATATGGCTACACCTTC.

The CDR3 loop reads CASSPWGGMNTEAFF. The CDR3 DNA reads TGCGCCAGCAGCCCCTGGGGCGGGATGAACACTGAAGCTTTCTTT. This chain uses TRBV5-1 with TRBJ1-1; TRBD1 might be the D (5 bases). This CDR3 spans 15 amino acids. Germline V gene lookup returns CDR1 SGHRS and CDR2 YFSETQ. The V end lost 4 bases, the J end lost 0 bases, and 13 bases lay between the germline ends.

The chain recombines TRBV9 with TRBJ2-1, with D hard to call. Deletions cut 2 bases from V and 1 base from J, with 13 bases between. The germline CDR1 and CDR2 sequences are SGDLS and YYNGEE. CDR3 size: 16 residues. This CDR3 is CASSVRPDPSYNEQFF. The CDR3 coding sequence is TGTGCCAGCAGCGTCCGACCGGACCCGTCCTACAATGAGCAGTTCTTC.

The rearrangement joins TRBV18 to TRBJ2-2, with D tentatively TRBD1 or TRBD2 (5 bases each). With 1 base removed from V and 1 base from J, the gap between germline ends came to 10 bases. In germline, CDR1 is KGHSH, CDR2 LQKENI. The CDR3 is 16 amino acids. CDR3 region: CASSPRGIGNTGELFF. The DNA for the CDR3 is TGTGCCAGCTCACCACGGGGGATCGGGAACACCGGGGAGCTGTTTTTT. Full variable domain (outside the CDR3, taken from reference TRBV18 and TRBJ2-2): NAGVMQNPRHLVRRRGQEARLRCSPMKGHSHVYWYRQLPEEGLKFMVYLQKENIIDESGMPKERFSAEFPKEGPSILRIQQVVRGDSAAYFCASSPRGIGNTGELFFGEGSRLTVL.